This T cell receptor beta chain was captured in a study of T cell responses to AZD1222 COVID-19 vaccine. Study-level results: Most donors were white British, females outnumbered males, and clonal diversity was possibly underestimated. Spike as a whole was targeted by vaccine-associated CD4 TCRs, dominant at 160-218 and 743-854. Repertoires were collected only later (after the peak T cell response had occurred).

On this clone: No antigen is known for it.

The CDR3 is 15 residues long. Trimming removed 4 bases at V and 6 bases at J, with 18 bases between. The germline V gene encodes CDR1 SGHDT and CDR2 YYEEEE. Produced via immunoSEQ multiplex PCR; TCRdb's table is partial and in-frame only. In the table there are some 150,000 clones, 75% to 85% of which are singletons. V is TRBV5-6 and J is TRBJ2-3, with a tentative D call TRBD2 (6 bases). The clonotype was recovered from an adult who received the MenACWY meningococcal vaccine as a control. The sample consisted of peripheral blood, taken 28 days after the second dose of the MenACWY control vaccine. The CDR3 reads CASSLHIGGTDTQYF. CDR3 DNA sequence: TGTGCCAGCAGCCTCCATATCGGCGGGACCGATACGCAGTATTTT.